A selection of T cell receptor beta chains follows, all from one sample in a study of cytomegalovirus exposure and HLA in healthy donors. Produced via immunoSEQ multiplex PCR; TCRdb's table is partial and in-frame only. Of approximately 200,000 clones in the sample, about 91% were seen once. The sequencing sample was made of PBMCs. Source of these receptors: a woman between 18 and 29 years old in good health and CMV-seronegative. CDR3s include the opening cysteine and the closing phenylalanine or tryptophan. A D gene is named only where the DNA matches it firmly. The listing skips clone size in some rows; elsewhere it reads once, few, many or a size class.

j_call,d_call,cdr3_length,clone_size,v_call,cdr3_aa,cdr3_nt
TRBJ2-5,TRBD2,14,NA,TRBV2,CASRTSGSQETQYF,TGTGCCAGCCGGACTAGCGGGAGTCAAGAGACCCAGTACTTC
TRBJ1-2,TRBD1,18,NA,TRBV19,CASSPTRWTGRKGDGYTF,TGTGCCAGTAGTCCTACACGTTGGACAGGGAGGAAGGGCGATGGCTACACCTTC
TRBJ2-1,TRBD2,14,NA,TRBV27,CASRVAGGWSEQFF,TGTGCCAGTAGGGTTGCGGGAGGTTGGAGTGAGCAGTTCTTC
TRBJ2-1,TRBD2,15,once,TRBV11-2,CASSLGRGAYNEQFF,TGTGCCAGCAGCCTGGGTCGGGGGGCCTACAATGAGCAGTTCTTC
TRBJ2-7,TRBD2,15,NA,TRBV5-4,CASSSEAGVRDEQYF,TGTGCCAGCAGCTCCGAAGCGGGAGTCAGGGACGAGCAGTACTTC
TRBJ2-2,NA,16,NA,TRBV5-4,CASSRDGGLDTGELFF,TGTGCCAGCAGCCGCGACGGGGGGCTCGACACCGGGGAGCTGTTTTTT
TRBJ1-3,NA,15,NA,TRBV6-5,CASSYEGRAGNTIYF,TGTGCCAGCAGTTACGAGGGTAGGGCTGGAAACACCATATATTTT
TRBJ2-7,TRBD1,15,NA,TRBV19,CASSIFPGQSYEQYF,TGTGCCAGTAGTATATTCCCGGGACAGTCCTACGAGCAGTACTTC
TRBJ2-7,NA,13,few,TRBV4-3,CASSQDRSYEQYF,TGCGCCAGCAGCCAAGACCGCTCCTACGAGCAGTACTTC
TRBJ2-7,NA,12,NA,TRBV27,CASSTSSYEQYF,TGTGCCAGCAGTACGAGCTCCTACGAGCAGTACTTC
TRBJ1-2,TRBD1,14,NA,TRBV27,CASSKTGVSYGYTF,TGTGCCAGCAGTAAAACAGGGGTTAGCTATGGCTACACCTTC
TRBJ1-4,TRBD1,16,NA,TRBV4-3,CASSQDLLTGMPKLFF,TGCGCCAGCAGCCAAGATCTTTTGACAGGGATGCCAAAACTGTTTTTT
TRBJ1-4,NA,14,NA,TRBV21-1,CARGGTGGLGKLFF,TGTGCCAGGGGGGGGACAGGGGGACTGGGAAAACTGTTTTTT
TRBJ1-2,TRBD1,18,NA,TRBV5-1,CASSPWSPGQGMSGGYTF,TGCGCCAGCAGCCCATGGTCCCCGGGACAGGGGATGTCGGGAGGCTACACCTTC
TRBJ2-7,TRBD1,14,NA,TRBV4-1,CASSAGTGGAEQYF,TGCGCCAGCAGCGCCGGGACAGGGGGCGCCGAGCAGTACTTC
TRBJ1-1,TRBD1,16,NA,TRBV18,CASSIGQGTVNTEAFF,TGTGCCAGCTCGATCGGACAGGGGACGGTGAACACTGAAGCTTTCTTT
TRBJ2-7,TRBD1,15,NA,TRBV5-1,CASSLGAGGSYEQYF,TGCGCCAGCAGCTTGGGTGCAGGGGGCTCCTACGAGCAGTACTTC
TRBJ2-1,TRBD2,19,few,TRBV7-2,CASSLGLAGLLSSSNEQFF,TGTGCCAGCAGCTTAGGGCTAGCGGGGCTCCTTTCCTCCTCCAATGAGCAGTTCTTC
TRBJ2-7,TRBD2,14,NA,TRBV5-6,CASSLREGSYEQYF,TGTGCCAGCAGCTTGCGGGAGGGGTCCTACGAGCAGTACTTC
TRBJ1-2,TRBD1,14,few,TRBV28,CASRDRGGSWGYTF,TGTGCCAGCAGAGACAGGGGCGGATCGTGGGGCTACACCTTC
TRBJ2-6,NA,17,NA,TRBV2,CASSLQGGMSGANVLTF,TGTGCCAGCAGTCTACAGGGAGGGATGTCTGGGGCCAACGTCCTGACTTTC
TRBJ1-2,NA,13,NA,TRBV30,CAWSVPGAKGYTF,TGTGCCTGGAGTGTACCAGGGGCTAAGGGCTACACCTTC
TRBJ2-1,NA,12,NA,TRBV2,CASTPEGGEQFF,TGTGCCAGCACTCCGGAGGGCGGTGAGCAGTTCTTC
TRBJ1-5,TRBD1,14,few,TRBV10-2,CASSSGTDNQPQHF,TGCGCCAGCAGCTCCGGGACAGACAATCAGCCCCAGCATTTT
TRBJ1-2,NA,14,NA,TRBV9,CASSPSPSSHGYTF,TGTGCCAGCAGCCCTAGTCCCAGCTCCCATGGCTACACCTTC
TRBJ2-5,NA,15,NA,TRBV27,CASRERTDIQETQYF,TGTGCCAGCAGGGAAAGGACAGATATACAAGAGACCCAGTACTTC
TRBJ1-1,NA,15,NA,TRBV27,CASRRTRALNTEAFF,TGTGCCAGCAGGAGGACGAGGGCCCTGAACACTGAAGCTTTCTTT
TRBJ2-5,TRBD1,16,NA,TRBV28,CASSSGQGSYQETQYF,TGTGCCAGCAGTTCCGGACAGGGGTCATACCAAGAGACCCAGTACTTC
TRBJ2-7,NA,11,few,TRBV11-3,CASSSGDEQYF,TGTGCCAGCAGCTCAGGGGACGAGCAGTACTTC
TRBJ2-1,TRBD2,16,NA,TRBV9,CASSPGGTSGDNEQFF,TGTGCCAGCAGCCCCGGGGGCACTAGCGGAGACAATGAGCAGTTCTTC
TRBJ2-7,NA,12,NA,TRBV7-2,CASSLSSYEQYF,TGTGCCAGCAGCTTGAGCTCCTACGAGCAGTACTTC
TRBJ2-5,NA,18,NA,TRBV7-9,CASSLVGGRQGPRETQYF,TGTGCCAGCAGCTTAGTAGGGGGGCGACAGGGCCCCCGGGAGACCCAGTACTTC
TRBJ2-3,TRBD2,21,NA,TRBV4-1,CASSQVTFSSGRAPRTDTQYF,TGCGCCAGCAGCCAAGTGACGTTCTCTAGCGGGAGGGCCCCGAGGACAGATACGCAGTATTTT
TRBJ1-1,NA,16,NA,TRBV6-5,CASSYSTTRFNTEAFF,TGTGCCAGCAGTTACTCGACTACACGCTTCAACACTGAAGCTTTCTTT
TRBJ1-2,NA,12,NA,TRBV28,CASRPNNYGYTF,TGTGCCAGCAGGCCTAATAACTATGGCTACACCTTC
TRBJ1-1,NA,12,NA,TRBV13,CASSFPNTEAFF,TGTGCCAGCAGCTTTCCAAACACTGAAGCTTTCTTT
TRBJ1-1,NA,13,once,TRBV27,CASSLGPSREAFF,TGTGCCAGCAGTTTAGGTCCGAGCCGGGAAGCTTTCTTT
TRBJ1-4,TRBD1,17,NA,TRBV27,CASSSWTGVPSREKLFF,TGTGCCAGCAGTTCTTGGACAGGGGTCCCAAGTCGTGAAAAACTGTTTTTT
TRBJ2-7,TRBD2,13,NA,TRBV28,CATRGGSGYEQYF,TGTGCCACCCGGGGGGGGTCAGGCTACGAGCAGTACTTC
TRBJ2-1,NA,15,NA,TRBV6-1,CASSDALGLYNEQFF,TGTGCCAGCAGTGACGCACTAGGTCTATACAATGAGCAGTTCTTC
TRBJ2-1,NA,12,NA,TRBV27,CASSFAGYEQFF,TGTGCCAGCAGTTTTGCGGGGTATGAGCAGTTCTTC
TRBJ2-1,TRBD2,15,NA,TRBV6-5,CASSYGTSGYNEQFF,TGTGCCAGCAGTTACGGGACTAGCGGGTACAATGAGCAGTTCTTC
TRBJ1-3,TRBD1,16,NA,TRBV5-1,CASSSTGGDSGNTIYF,TGCGCCAGCAGCTCAACAGGGGGTGACTCTGGAAACACCATATATTTT
TRBJ2-7,TRBD2,14,NA,TRBV6-1,CASSIAGGTYEQYF,TGTGCCAGCAGTATAGCGGGAGGGACCTACGAGCAGTACTTC
TRBJ1-2,TRBD1,15,NA,TRBV5-1,CASSHSGQGSYGYTF,TGCGCCAGCAGCCATTCTGGACAGGGAAGCTATGGCTACACCTTC
TRBJ2-7,TRBD1,16,NA,TRBV4-1,CASSHRPGQGRYEQYF,TGCGCCAGCAGCCACCGGCCGGGACAGGGGAGGTACGAGCAGTACTTC
TRBJ2-1,TRBD2,16,NA,TRBV6-5,CASSYSGRAGYNEQFF,TGTGCCAGCAGTTACTCCGGGAGGGCCGGGTACAATGAGCAGTTCTTC
TRBJ2-1,NA,15,NA,TRBV27,CASSSRDSSYNEQFF,TGTGCCAGCAGTTCGCGGGACAGCTCCTACAATGAGCAGTTCTTC
TRBJ2-1,NA,15,NA,TRBV15,CATSRMSGPNNEQFF,TGTGCCACCAGCAGAATGAGCGGACCCAACAATGAGCAGTTCTTC
TRBJ2-7,TRBD2,15,NA,TRBV27,CASSYGTSGRYEQYF,TGTGCCAGCAGTTACGGGACTAGCGGGAGGTACGAGCAGTACTTC
TRBJ2-2,TRBD1,15,NA,TRBV7-2,CASRPTGAGTGELFF,TGTGCCAGCAGACCCACAGGGGCCGGCACCGGGGAGCTGTTTTTT
TRBJ2-2,TRBD2,13,NA,TRBV28,CASSPSGTGELFF,TGTGCCAGCAGTCCTAGCGGAACCGGGGAGCTGTTTTTT
TRBJ2-3,TRBD2,18,once,TRBV7-3,CASSLRGLAGGLSDTQYF,TGTGCCAGCAGCTTAAGGGGCCTAGCGGGAGGGTTATCAGATACGCAGTATTTT
TRBJ2-7,TRBD2,16,NA,TRBV18,CASSPLGTSDTYEQYF,TGTGCCAGCTCACCCCTAGGGACTAGCGACACCTACGAGCAGTACTTC
TRBJ2-5,NA,15,NA,TRBV4-1,CASSHLQIPQETQYF,TGCGCCAGCAGCCATTTACAGATTCCACAAGAGACCCAGTACTTC
TRBJ2-5,TRBD2,15,NA,TRBV2,CASTTTGLAEETQYF,TGTGCCAGCACCACAACGGGACTAGCAGAAGAGACCCAGTACTTC
TRBJ1-2,NA,16,NA,TRBV4-3,CASSQKTPAAHLGYTF,TGCGCCAGCAGCCAAAAAACTCCGGCGGCGCATCTAGGCTACACCTTC
TRBJ1-3,NA,18,NA,TRBV4-2,CASSQDRPGGGSGNTIYF,TGTGCCAGCAGCCAAGACCGGCCGGGGGGAGGCTCTGGAAACACCATATATTTT
TRBJ1-2,NA,14,NA,TRBV2,CASSQASGGSGYTF,TGTGCCAGCAGTCAGGCGTCGGGAGGTTCTGGCTACACCTTC
TRBJ2-2,TRBD2,17,NA,TRBV9,CASSVPSGRDDTGELFF,TGTGCCAGCAGCGTACCTAGCGGGAGGGACGACACCGGGGAGCTGTTTTTT